These 17 T cell receptor beta chains came from one sample sequenced in a study of immune heterogeneity within non-small cell lung tumors. Amplification of the TCR beta CDR3 was achieved through multiplex PCR with 32 V and 13 J primers. TCRdb ran MiXCR on the multiplex PCR reads and lists one entry per CDR3 protein. The table records 3,000 or so distinct CDR3 sequences, approximately 58% of them present only once. Bulk tumor genomic DNA (about 600 ng per sample) served as template. During surgery, each primary tumor gave multiple biopsies spaced as far apart as possible. The study enrolled patients with untreated, newly diagnosed non-small cell lung cancer who underwent curative surgery. Sample: lung tumor tissue. The receptors originated from a man in his 70s with non-small cell lung cancer.

This clonotype was seen only a few times. The chain combines TRBV18 with TRBJ2-6; D gene ambiguous. Germline loops: CDR1 KGHSH, CDR2 LQKENI. Deletions cut 1 base from V and 2 bases from J, with 6 bases between. The CDR3 loop spans 15 amino acids. The DNA for the CDR3 is TGTGCCAGCTCACCACAACAGACTGGGGCCAACGTCCTGACTTTC. Residues: CASSPQQTGANVLTF.

This clonotype showed up just a few times. V is TRBV6-1 and J is TRBJ1-1; the D is unclear. Germline V gene lookup returns CDR1 MNHNS and CDR2 SASEGT. This CDR3 region has 13 residues. The ends were cut back, 6 bases at V and 4 bases at J, with 12 bases in the middle. Here the CDR3 DNA reads TGTGCCAGCAGCCCCGGTCCAGCCACTGAAGCTTTCTTT. Its protein product is CASSPGPATEAFF.

DNA of the CDR3: TGTGCCAGCAGTTTATACGGGACAGGGGGCGTCTATACGCAGTATTTT. Its protein product is CASSLYGTGGVYTQYF. The V gene is TRBV28, the J gene TRBJ2-3; 12 bases agree with TRBD1. J gave up 7 bases and V 1 base, and 6 bases lay outside the gene matches. CDR3 length equals 16 residues. Germline CDR1 and CDR2: MDHEN and SYDVKM.

The J gene is TRBJ1-1, the V gene TRBV12-3 or TRBV12-4; the D gene is possibly TRBD1 (5 bases). The CDR3 length is 15 residues. The V and J ends lost 6 bases and 1 base respectively, with 15 bases between them. The CDR3 loop is CASRWAGQKNTEAFF. CDR3 coding DNA: TGTGCCAGCAGGTGGGCGGGGCAGAAGAACACTGAAGCTTTCTTT.

This clonotype was counted a few times. This sequence joins TRBV20-1 and TRBJ2-6; no clear D gene. CDR1 is DFQATT, CDR2 SNEGSKA, per germline (reference sequence). This CDR3 contains 17 residues. The ends were cut back, 2 bases at V and 0 bases at J, with 14 bases in the middle. The CDR3 region is CSARPSRHISGANVLTF. DNA for the CDR3: TGCAGTGCTAGACCCTCGAGGCATATCTCTGGGGCCAACGTCCTGACTTTC.

There are a few counts of this clonotype. The CDR3 coding sequence is TGCAGTGCTAGCCCGAGGGCCCTGGGGAACTACGAGCAGTACTTC. Amino acid sequence: CSASPRALGNYEQYF. This rearrangement joins TRBV20-1 to TRBJ2-7, with D possibly matching TRBD2 (5 bases). This CDR3 has 15 residues. Germline assignment: CDR1 DFQATT and CDR2 SNEGSKA (reference sequence). V lost 3 bases and J lost 3, with 18 bases in between.

This clonotype appeared a single time. V usage is TRBV25-1 and J usage is TRBJ2-2; 8 bases agree with TRBD1. V lost 5 bases, J lost 6 bases, and 8 bases stayed unmatched. Germline-derived CDR1 and CDR2 are MGHDK and SYGVNS. The CDR3 is 15 amino acids. The CDR3, as DNA: TGTGCCAGCAGTTGGACAGGGAAATATTCCGGGGAGCTGTTTTTT. Protein product: CASSWTGKYSGELFF.

The chain joins TRBV28 to TRBJ2-6; perhaps TRBD1 as D (8 bases). This CDR3 comprises 18 residues. Deletions cut 5 bases from V and 2 bases from J, with 19 bases between. The germline V gene encodes CDR1 MDHEN and CDR2 SYDVKM. The CDR3 coding sequence is TGTGCCAGCAGTACCACAGGGGGAGGGCGAGCTGGGGCCAACGTCCTGACTTTC. Translation gives CASSTTGGGRAGANVLTF. Full variable domain (missing parts from reference TRBV28 and TRBJ2-6): DVKVTQSSRYLVKRTGEKVFLECVQDMDHENMFWYRQDPGLGLRLIYFSYDVKMKEKGDIPEGYSVSREKKERFSLILESASTNQTSMYLCASSTTGGGRAGANVLTFGAGSRLTVL.

This clonotype ranks as large. The rearrangement joins TRBV6-2 or TRBV6-3 to TRBJ2-1; possibly TRBD2 for D (5 bases). There are 13 residues in the CDR3. CDR1 is MNHEY and CDR2 is SVGEGT in the germline V gene. Trimming took 4 bases from V and 6 from J, leaving 10 bases between them. The CDR3 is CASSFTSVNEQFF. In nucleotides, the CDR3 is TGTGCCAGCAGTTTTACTAGTGTCAATGAGCAGTTCTTC.

This clonotype qualifies as large. The chain uses TRBV5-5 and TRBJ1-2; D unclear. The CDR3 runs to 13 residues. Germline V gives CDR1 SGHKS, CDR2 YYEKEE (reference sequence). Trimming removed 0 bases from V and 3 bases from J, with 6 bases in between. Here the CDR3 reads CASSLDRDYGYTF. CDR3 nucleotides: TGTGCCAGCAGCTTGGACCGTGACTATGGCTACACCTTC.

This clonotype was detected only once. The rearrangement links TRBV6-1 to TRBJ1-5; D is ambiguous. Germline CDR1 MNHNS, CDR2 SASEGT. This CDR3 has 13 residues. Trimming removed 7 bases at V and 0 bases at J, with 7 bases between. The DNA of the CDR3 is TGTGCCAGCAACATAGATAGCAATCAGCCCCAGCATTTT. Translation gives CASNIDSNQPQHF.

The V gene is TRBV6-1, the J gene TRBJ2-3; 10 positions agree with TRBD2. CDR1 is MNHNS, CDR2 SASEGT, per germline. With 10 bases clipped from V and 3 bases from J, the junction kept 16 bases outside the gene matches. This CDR3 contains 17 residues. This CDR3 is CATPPSGRGGETDTQYF. The CDR3 nucleotides are TGTGCCACCCCCCCTAGCGGGAGAGGCGGGGAGACAGATACGCAGTATTTT.

The J gene is TRBJ2-7, the V gene TRBV6-2 or TRBV6-3; possibly TRBD2 for D (6 bases). Trimming stripped 0 bases from V and 2 bases from J, with 11 bases between. The CDR3 contains 15 residues. The germline gives CDR1 MNHEY, CDR2 SVGEGT. The CDR3 reads CASSYSGGVAYEQYF. The CDR3 bases are TGTGCCAGCAGTTACTCGGGGGGAGTAGCCTACGAGCAGTACTTC.

The gene calls are TRBV6-1 and TRBJ2-1; the match to TRBD1 covers 7 bases. The CDR3 is 15 residues long. The junction had 7 bases not matched to a gene; V was cut back by 2 bases and J by 6 bases. Germline V CDR1 and CDR2: MNHNS, SASEGT. This chain's CDR3 is CASSENRGNLNEQFF. In DNA, the CDR3 is TGTGCCAGCAGTGAAAACAGGGGAAATCTCAATGAGCAGTTCTTC.

This chain links TRBV2 with TRBJ1-3; D perhaps matches TRBD1 (6 bases). There are 13 residues in the CDR3. Germline-derived CDR1 and CDR2 are SNHLY and FYNNEI. The germline V and J ends were trimmed by 5 bases and 7 bases, with 12 bases remaining between them. CDR3: CASSRDTGNTIYF. The CDR3, as DNA: TGTGCCAGCAGTAGGGACACGGGGAACACCATATATTTT. The entire variable domain, with the rest obtained from reference TRBV2 and TRBJ1-3, is as follows: EPEVTQTPSHQVTQMGQEVILRCVPISNHLYFYWYRQILGQKVEFLVSFYNNEISEKSEIFDDQFSVERPDGSNFTLKIRSTKLEDSAMYFCASSRDTGNTIYFGEGSWLTVV.

By proportion, this clonotype is large. The chain uses TRBV4-1 and TRBJ2-7; TRBD1 is a possible D gene (6 bases). CDR3 length: 15 residues. Germline V gene data show CDR1 as MGHRA and CDR2 as YSYEKL. V shed 0 bases and J shed 6 bases, with 15 bases lying between them. The CDR3 sequence is CASSQDRQGWAEQYF. CDR3 in DNA: TGCGCCAGCAGCCAAGATCGGCAGGGGTGGGCCGAGCAGTACTTC.

The V call is TRBV12-3 or TRBV12-4, the J call TRBJ2-7; a possible D gene is TRBD1 (5 bases). The CDR3 consists of 10 residues. Trimming took 6 bases from V and 6 from J, leaving 6 bases between them. CDR3 residues: CASRGREQYF. DNA of the CDR3: TGTGCCAGCAGGGGGCGCGAGCAGTACTTC.